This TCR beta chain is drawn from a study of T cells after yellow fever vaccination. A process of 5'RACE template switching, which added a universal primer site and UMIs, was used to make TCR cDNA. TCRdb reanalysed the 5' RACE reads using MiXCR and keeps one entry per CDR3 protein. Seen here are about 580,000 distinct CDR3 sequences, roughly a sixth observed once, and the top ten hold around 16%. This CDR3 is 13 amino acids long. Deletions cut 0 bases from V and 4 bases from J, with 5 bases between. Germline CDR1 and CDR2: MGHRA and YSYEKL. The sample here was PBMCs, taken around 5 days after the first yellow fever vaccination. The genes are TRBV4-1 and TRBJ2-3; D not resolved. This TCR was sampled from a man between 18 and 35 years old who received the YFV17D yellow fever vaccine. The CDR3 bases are TGCGCCAGCAGCCAAGATACGTCAGATACGCAGTATTTT. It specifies CASSQDTSDTQYF.